This T cell receptor (beta chain) stems from a study of cytomegalovirus exposure and HLA in healthy donors (dated by TCRdb to about 2017). As for the study more broadly: An earlier analysis of a few hundred of the donors reported 250 to 300 Gb of sequence data and 90 million to 120 million unique TCR beta sequences obtained from about 180 million T cells. The study was designed to test whether signatures of past pathogen exposure could be identified by cataloging public T cell receptors. To predict cytomegalovirus infection status, the study brought together high-throughput TCR immunosequencing, statistical association of individual TCRs with disease status, and machine learning. Along with the roughly 670-subject first cohort, a separate validation cohort of more than 90 different subjects was used. In a later analysis, previously published TCR beta repertoires from about 670 donors were re-analyzed and high-resolution HLA genotyping was added so that TCR occurrence patterns could be studied. An earlier analysis of 587 of the donors used high-throughput TCR beta sequencing to judge whether each TCR beta V gene segment behaved as functional or pseudogenic. HLA typing covered class I and class II loci at four-digit resolution. In a later genetic analysis, genome-wide SNP genotypes for about 60% of the 666 donors were used, and that subset was treated as a discovery cohort. The later analysis used no new phenotypic data to find candidate immune exposures, relying instead on TCR beta sequences and their occurrence across donors. Typing coverage varied by locus: roughly 629-640 donors for A, B, C, DRB1 and DQB1; roughly 560 for DQA1; more than 600 for DPA1; some 470 for DPB1. On average, approximately 250,000 unique TCR beta nucleotide sequences were sequenced per donor among about 400 genotyped donors of the cohort, with 15% to 20% of those sequences being non-productive. Approximately 300 gigabases of sequencing data and 78 million or so unique TCR sequences were included in an early release covering about 700 HLA-typed donors. Because of strong linkage in the cohort, roughly 5 DR-DQ haplotypes were treated as single units for association and clustering. The study used immunosequencing to profile the T cell repertoires of 666 subjects and linked those repertoires to cytomegalovirus serostatus. Donor age, sex, ethnicity and CMV serostatus were compiled alongside the repertoire data. Of the roughly 390 genotyped donors, about 80% fell in the genetic ancestry cluster associated with self-reported Caucasian donors. Every repertoire in the discovery cohort had been generated on one and the same sequencing platform. What the authors observed across the whole study: In a later analysis, 16,951 TCR beta sequences were associated with specific HLA alleles at a false discovery rate of 0.05. Sequencing depth was assumed to be roughly uniform across donors in the presence/absence analyses, though that assumption may not hold. Correlated functional status among segregating V segments might be attributable to linkage disequilibrium, but an unknown experimental factor could not be ruled out. According to a later analysis, most CMV-associated TCR beta chains appeared to be HLA-restricted, and the HLA associations seemed to be driven largely by CMV exposure. When HLA alleles, especially DR and DQ, strongly co-occurred, attributing TCR associations to individual alleles was difficult. In an earlier analysis of approximately 600 of the donors, most TCR beta V segments were observed in productive rearrangements about 87% or about 30% of the time, broadly matching IMGT annotations. Immune exposure information for the cohort was limited to CMV serostatus. In vitro tests confirmed that three of the cytomegalovirus-associated TCR beta chains recognize cytomegalovirus antigens. It was suggested by the authors that the approach could potentially be generalized to other disease states and immunological phenotypes. A later analysis reported that several top co-occurrence clusters appeared linked to parvovirus B19, influenza, CMV and Epstein-Barr virus. A later genetic analysis reported fewer N-insertions in productive TCRs among donors in an Asian-associated ancestry cluster than the roughly 640-donor mean. Some IMGT-functional V segments, including TRBV6-2 and TRBV6-3, could not be distinguished by the 87-base-pair reads and were therefore excluded. Most TCR sequences were seen in very few donors, while some public TCRs were found in many individuals. The classifier was reported to diagnose cytomegalovirus status with high specificity and sensitivity in both the original and validation cohorts. A total of roughly 160 TCR beta chains were listed by the study as associated with cytomegalovirus. HLA typing was unavailable for some donors at each locus, so association tests used only the typed subset. The earlier analysis of 587 of the donors excluded some 15 rarely observed V segments, including chromosome 9 orphons, because counts were too low. According to a later analysis, TCR association rates differed among HLA loci, with DRB1 alleles showing the most associated TCRs and HLA-C alleles showing the fewest. The sequencing pipeline was judged likely to have produced a cluster of highly shared sequence variants as a technical artifact. Only TCR beta chains were sequenced in this cohort, and the absence of alpha or paired-chain data limited detectable features. A further reported finding was that TCR beta sequences accurately predicted the HLA-A and HLA-B alleles for most subjects in the first cohort. In a later genetic analysis, a missense DCLRE1C variant was associated with V-gene and J-gene trimming of TCR beta chains, and the association was replicated in an independent cohort. In a later analysis, HLA-associated TCR beta chains were found to be more clonally expanded and to have lower generation probabilities than equally common non-associated chains.

With regard to this clone: Its antigen remains undetermined. Base quality data are lacking; no much larger clone is found one base away.

In total, 630 or so healthy bone marrow donors made up the cohort. All cohort members were sampled while nominally healthy, although unrecorded immune exposures were likely present. The donor tested CMV seropositive and was one of the 289 seropositive cohort members. A peripheral blood sample was provided by each donor, and peripheral blood mononuclear cells were used for TCR beta sequencing. Genomic DNA extraction from the blood cell samples was performed with the Qiagen DNeasy Blood Extraction Kit. The library came from the immunoSEQ multiplex PCR assay. A mixture of 60 forward primers for TCR Vbeta segments and 13 reverse primers for TCR Jbeta segments was used in the multiplex PCR. A multiplex PCR assay on genomic DNA amplified the CDR3 region of rearranged TCR beta genes. On the Illumina HiSeq System, the amplified TCR beta libraries were sequenced as 87-base-pair reads. From the authors' description of their analysis: A later analysis tallied tens of millions of unique TCR beta chains across the 700 or so repertoires, and around 12 million of those chains were shared by two or more donors. To remove PCR and sequencing errors, raw reads were error-corrected and collapsed into unique sequences using a nearest-neighbor algorithm that merged closely related sequences. Alignment of CDR3 sequences to IMGT reference sequences was used to assign V, D and J gene segments. For a sequence to be retained, at least a six-nucleotide match to both a V gene segment and a J gene segment was required. Rearrangements were classified as productive when the CDR3 lacked stop codons and remained in frame with V and J, and all other rearrangements were classified as non-productive. CDR3 was defined by IMGT convention, running from the second conserved V-encoded cysteine to the conserved J-encoded phenylalanine. The earlier analysis of some 540 of the donors excluded any sequence lacking an unambiguous match to a single V gene segment. An earlier analysis of just under 600 of the donors called V segments functional above 56.7% productive rearrangements and segregating when the between-donor standard deviation exceeded 5%. A statistical classification framework was built for diagnosing cytomegalovirus status from the catalog of TCR beta chain sequences. V and J gene assignment, in a later analysis, came from comparing TCR nucleotide sequences with IMGT/GENE-DB human TR gene sequences. Using the TCRdist pipeline, a later analysis assigned CDR3 sequences along with most-parsimonious VDJ recombination scenarios. In a later analysis, each TCR beta chain was defined by its CDR3 amino acid sequence together with its V-gene family, and reads lacking a unique V-gene family were excluded. As a way to deal with suspected cross-contamination and a sequencing artifact, a later analysis dropped 450 to 700 nucleotide sequences that were highly shared and had low generation probability. A later analysis calculated a clonal expansion index for each public chain from normalized within-repertoire ranks of inferred template counts. A later analysis computed generation probabilities with a VDJ recombination model fitted to out-of-frame rearrangements, and checked the results against IGoR. A later analysis scored TCR-TCR, TCR-HLA and TCR-CMV co-occurrence with hypergeometric tests, applying a repertoire-size bias correction to TCR pairs. A later analysis estimated false discovery rates by permuting HLA or CMV assignments 20 times. In a later analysis, co-occurring TCRs were grouped with DBSCAN, and TCRdist sequence similarity was added when clustering was performed within HLA-allele-positive subsets. Repertoires with fewer than 30,000 or more than 120,000 public chains were left out of co-occurrence clustering, as were five repertoires with anomalous nucleotide sharing. Imported from immuneACCESS, the table was reduced by TCRdb to in-frame sequences with V and J called. These copies leave out some clones; in studies compared against another copy, an unresolved V gene accounts for under half, and the cause of the remainder is not known. V and J calls plus clone size are reproduced from that table; the DNA served to infer D and trimming. For this sample there are some 150,000 clones; around 80% appear just once. The ten largest clones take up about 13% of the sample.

The germline V gene (reference sequence) gives CDR1 as SGHKS and CDR2 as YYEKEE. The CDR3 contains 16 residues, cysteine and phenylalanine counted. Just the 48-base CDR3 DNA is kept, in frame starting at base 1. V is pruned by 1 base and J by 2 bases, leaving 7 bases of the junction without a gene match. The TCR originated in a man aged 25 to 45 in good health and CMV-seropositive. What was sequenced was PBMCs. The chain is assembled from TRBV5-5 and TRBJ2-7, and TRBD1 matches 9 of the central bases. The CDR3 is CASSLQRTGEPYEQYF. The sequence in DNA is TGTGCCAGCAGCTTGCAGAGGACAGGGGAGCCCTACGAGCAGTACTTC.